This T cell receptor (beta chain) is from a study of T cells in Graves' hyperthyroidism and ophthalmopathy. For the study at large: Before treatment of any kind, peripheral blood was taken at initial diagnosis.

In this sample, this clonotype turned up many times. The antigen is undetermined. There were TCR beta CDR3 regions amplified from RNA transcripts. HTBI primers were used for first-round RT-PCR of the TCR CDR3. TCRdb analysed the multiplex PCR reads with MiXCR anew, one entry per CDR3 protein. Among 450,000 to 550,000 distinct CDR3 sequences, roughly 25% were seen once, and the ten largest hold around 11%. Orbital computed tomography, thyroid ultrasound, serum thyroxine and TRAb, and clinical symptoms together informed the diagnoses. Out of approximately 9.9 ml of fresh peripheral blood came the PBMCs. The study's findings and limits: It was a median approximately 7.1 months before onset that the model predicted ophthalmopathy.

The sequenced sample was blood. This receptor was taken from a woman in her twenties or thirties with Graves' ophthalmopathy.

CDR3 nucleotides: TGTGCCGGAAGGACAGGGGAAGATTCACCCCTCCACTTT. Protein: CAGRTGEDSPLHF. The chain combines TRBV6-4 with TRBJ1-6; TRBD1 matches at 9 bases. The germline V gene has CDR1 MRHNA and CDR2 SNTAGT. The CDR3 contains 13 residues. Trimming took 11 bases from V and 8 from J; bases not matched to a gene: 7.